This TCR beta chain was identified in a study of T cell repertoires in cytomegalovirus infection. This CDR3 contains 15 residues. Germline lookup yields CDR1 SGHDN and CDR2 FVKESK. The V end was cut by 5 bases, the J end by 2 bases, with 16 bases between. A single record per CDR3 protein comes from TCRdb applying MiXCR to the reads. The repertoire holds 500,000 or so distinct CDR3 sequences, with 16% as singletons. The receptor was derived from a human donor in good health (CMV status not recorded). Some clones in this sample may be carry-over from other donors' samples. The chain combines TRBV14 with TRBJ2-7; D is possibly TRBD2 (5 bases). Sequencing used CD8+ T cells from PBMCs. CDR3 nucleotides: TGTGCCAGCAGCTTTAGCTACCAGCGGCCCTACGAGCAGTACTTC. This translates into CASSFSYQRPYEQYF.